This TCR beta chain was recovered during a study of T cells in Graves' hyperthyroidism and ophthalmopathy (dated by TCRdb to between 2019 and 2020). The study in broad terms: Peripheral blood samples were taken at initial diagnosis, before any treatment was given. TCR V-J signatures able to tell the groups apart were searched for in a discovery cohort of 100 or so patients, of whom around 42 had Graves' ophthalmopathy and around 56 had stable Graves' hyperthyroidism. Following sampling, methimazole starting at 30 mg daily was given to hyperthyroidism patients, and high-dose intravenous methylprednisolone was given to ophthalmopathy patients. Prospective prediction of ophthalmopathy was tested in an independent validation cohort of about 19 hyperthyroidism patients and some 17 patients who later progressed to ophthalmopathy. The roughly 94 discovery patients were randomly divided into training and test sets at a 7:3 ratio. Thyroid tissue and blood T-cell repertoires from over 5 Graves' hyperthyroidism patients were also compared in the study. TCR Vbeta CDR3 sequencing of 140 or so peripheral blood samples (approximately 44 ophthalmopathy, over 70 hyperthyroidism and approximately 17 progressor patients) is reported in the paper. The paper's findings and limits, for the study overall: Sample size was not statistically predetermined, and blinding of investigators to group allocation was not performed. Most expanded thyroid clonotypes (frequency above 0.001) were also found in blood, which suggests that blood repertoires may mirror thyroid immune responses. Ophthalmopathy was separated from stable hyperthyroidism by a 13 V-J signature model, with about 86% sensitivity and roughly 84% specificity obtained in cross-validation and 80%/75% obtained in testing. In validation, progression to ophthalmopathy was predicted by the model with approximately 67% sensitivity and 72% to 80% specificity, a median of roughly 6.4 months before onset.

A patient counted as having stable Graves' hyperthyroidism if no progression to ophthalmopathy occurred over 18 months of follow-up. Hyperthyroidism patients were aged 18 to 65 years and newly diagnosed, with disease duration of less than 2 months. Patients with uncontrolled infections, other autoimmune diseases, pregnancy or lactation were excluded. Diagnoses were based on clinical symptoms, serum thyroxine and TRAb, thyroid ultrasound and orbital computed tomography. PBMCs were isolated from 7.5 to 10 ml of fresh peripheral blood by Ficoll-Paque density gradient centrifugation. Trizol reagent was used to extract total RNA, and RNA quality was then checked on an Agilent 2100 Bioanalyzer. A remark on this clonotype: No antigen is known for it. No much larger clone exists at a distance of one base, and base qualities are not known.

The CDR3, from cysteine to phenylalanine, totals 14 residues. Only CDR3 DNA remains: 42 bases, in frame from the first base. From V the trimming removes 0 bases and from J it removes 5 bases, while the gene matches leave 0 bases of the junction unaccounted for. CDR1 and CDR2, looked up from the germline V gene, are MNHEY and SVGEGT. Amplification of TCR beta CDR3 regions was carried out from RNA transcripts. A first-round RT-PCR of the TCR CDR3 used the HTBI primer set with the Qiagen OneStep RT-PCR kit. The libraries were constructed in a second round of multiplex PCR and then size-selected and purified. Paired-end sequencing of the libraries was performed with 100 bp reads on an Illumina HiSeq2000. As for the original processing: SOAPnuke was used to process the raw data, throwing out any read that contained adapters or uncalled bases, had a mean Phred below 15, or lacked an exact constant-primer or identifier match. COPE v1.2.5 was used to merge the high-quality paired reads, and each unique nucleotide sequence was defined as a clonotype. MiTCR v1.1 was used to align the clonotypes against IMGT TRBV, TRBD and TRBJ reference segments. The analysis was restricted to V-J combinations with a frequency above 0.0001, which together covered roughly 99% of the repertoires. A TCS score was defined as the ratio of F50 (clonal expansion) to E x V (chaos), with BLOSUM62-based TCRdist applied between CDR3 peptides within each V-J. Welch's t-statistics and random forest reduced fewer than 600 V-J features to 10 to 15, which were used in a naive Bayes classifier (R e1071). TCRdb cleaned the public reads at Q25 with fastp, built clones with MiXCR and kept in-frame beta chains. Rows are unified per CDR3 protein, each entry keeping the most common DNA and genes. The authors' filters were not applied to this entry. This sample lists roughly 420,000 distinct CDR3 sequences; around 14% were detected once. The ten largest clones add up to 13% to 15% of the sample.

The chain joins TRBV6-2 or TRBV6-3 to TRBJ2-1; 8 bases in the junction line up with TRBD1. Sequenced material: blood. The source is a woman aged 18-35 years with Graves' hyperthyroidism. The DNA sequence follows: TGTGCCAGCAGTTACTCGGACAGGGACAATGAGCAGTTCTTC. Its translation reads: CASSYSDRDNEQFF.